These T cell receptor beta chains were read from a single sample in a study of shared clonotypes between healthy human individuals. Generated by immunoSEQ multiplex PCR, the TCRdb table keeps only in-frame clones and is missing some. The sample holds approximately 2.5 million clones; 93% are singletons and the top ten take approximately 0.37%. Sequenced input: naive CD4+ T cells from PBMCs. The receptors derive from a young man in good health. Some clones in this sample may be carry-over from other donors' samples. The CDR3 runs from the conserved cysteine through the conserved F or W. D genes are given only for firm matches. Clone size is shown for a subset of rows, as once, few, many or a class of expanded clone.

CDR3nt	CDR3aa	abundance	v_gene	j_gene	d_gene
TGTGCCTGGAGTGGGGACAGCTATAATTCACCCCTCCACTTT	CAWSGDSYNSPLHF	.	TRBV30	TRBJ1-6	TRBD1
TGCGCCAGCAGCCCAACAACGCTCGATGAGCAGTTCTTC	CASSPTTLDEQFF	.	TRBV5-1	TRBJ2-1	.
TGTGCCAGTAGTATATGGGGACAGGGTCGGCATCAGCCCCAGCATTTT	CASSIWGQGRHQPQHF	.	TRBV19	TRBJ1-5	TRBD1
TGTGCCAGCAGTTATCCGGGGCCCCAAGAGACCCAGTACTTC	CASSYPGPQETQYF	.	TRBV27	TRBJ2-5	.
TGTGCCAGCAGGCTCATCAGGGGGCAGGATAATGAAAAACTGTTTTTT	CASRLIRGQDNEKLFF	.	TRBV27	TRBJ1-4	TRBD1
TGTGCCAGCAGTGAAGGTGAGGGGCGGCACGAGCAGTACTTC	CASSEGEGRHEQYF	.	TRBV25-1	TRBJ2-7	.
TGTGCCAGCAGTTCCTTAGGGACAGGCCTTATCACTGAAGCTTTCTTT	CASSSLGTGLITEAFF	.	TRBV6-5	TRBJ1-1	TRBD1
TGTGCCAGCAGCTTATATACAGTCAACACTGAAGCTTTCTTT	CASSLYTVNTEAFF	.	TRBV7-9	TRBJ1-1	.
TGTGCCATACAGGACACCTCCTTGTCCTACGAGCAGTACTTC	CAIQDTSLSYEQYF	once	TRBV10-3	TRBJ2-7	.
TGTGCCAGCAGTCCTCGGGGGGGGAGGTCTAATGAAAAACTGTTTTTT	CASSPRGGRSNEKLFF	.	TRBV6-6	TRBJ1-4	.
TGTGCCAGCAGCAAGACAGCGTACAGCACAGATACGCAGTATTTT	CASSKTAYSTDTQYF	.	TRBV5-6	TRBJ2-3	.
TGTGCCAGCAGTGAAACTAGACCAGGGTACGAGCAGTACTTC	CASSETRPGYEQYF	.	TRBV6-1	TRBJ2-7	.
TGTGCCAGCAGCTTAATCGGCGGGCCGAGCTCCTACGAGCAGTACTTC	CASSLIGGPSSYEQYF	once	TRBV7-2	TRBJ2-7	.
TGCGCCAGCAGCCCAGGGCCCAGGGTCTCTAATGAAAAACTGTTTTTT	CASSPGPRVSNEKLFF	.	TRBV4-3	TRBJ1-4	.
TGTGCCATCAGTGAGCGGTTAGCGGGAGGAATAAACACCGGGGAGCTGTTTTTT	CAISERLAGGINTGELFF	.	TRBV10-3	TRBJ2-2	TRBD2
TGTGCCAGCAGTTACGTTTTGGGGAACCGCCAAGAGACCCAGTACTTC	CASSYVLGNRQETQYF	.	TRBV6-5	TRBJ2-5	.
TGTGCCAGCAGCTTAGCCCCGGGACGCGGCACAGATACGCAGTATTTT	CASSLAPGRGTDTQYF	.	TRBV7-2	TRBJ2-3	.
TGCGCCAGCAGCTTGGAGCGGCGAGCGGGGGACTACTACAATGAGCAGTTCTTC	CASSLERRAGDYYNEQFF	.	TRBV5-1	TRBJ2-1	TRBD2
TGTGCCAGCAGCCCAGTGGGGTCCATTCAGTACTTC	CASSPVGSIQYF	.	TRBV11-2	TRBJ2-4	.
TGCGCCAGCAGCGCCGGGACCTCCTACAATGAGCAGTTCTTC	CASSAGTSYNEQFF	.	TRBV5-1	TRBJ2-1	.
TGTGCCAGCAGCTCCTCAGGTGGATATGGCTACACCTTC	CASSSSGGYGYTF	.	TRBV7-9	TRBJ1-2	.
TGTGCCAGCACCCGGGACAGCCGACAAGGGGAGACCCAGTACTTC	CASTRDSRQGETQYF	.	TRBV25-1	TRBJ2-5	TRBD1
TGTGCCAGCAGTCGCATGGGGACAGGGGCCTACGAGCAGTACTTC	CASSRMGTGAYEQYF	.	TRBV27	TRBJ2-7	TRBD1
TGTGCCAGCAGTTTCGTCGAGGGGGAGGGTGGCTACACCTTC	CASSFVEGEGGYTF	.	TRBV28	TRBJ1-2	.
TGTGCCAGCAGCTCAGGACGGGACGGAGAGACCCAGTACTTC	CASSSGRDGETQYF	.	TRBV11-3	TRBJ2-5	.
TGTGCCAGCAGCTTAGCAGGGACGGAGACCCAGTACTTC	CASSLAGTETQYF	once	TRBV7-7	TRBJ2-5	.
TGCGCCAGCAGCCCGGACCTGGGGGCGCACAATGAGCAGTTCTTC	CASSPDLGAHNEQFF	once	TRBV5-1	TRBJ2-1	.
TGTGCCAGCAGTTCAGGTGGGGCTCAGCCCCAGCATTTT	CASSSGGAQPQHF	.	TRBV28	TRBJ1-5	.
TGTGCCAGCAGTTGGGACAGGGCGACAGATACGCAGTATTTT	CASSWDRATDTQYF	.	TRBV6-5	TRBJ2-3	TRBD1
TGTGCCAGCAGCTGGGGGACAGACTATGGCTACACCTTC	CASSWGTDYGYTF	.	TRBV5-4	TRBJ1-2	TRBD1
TGTGCCAGCAGAACAGCAGGGGGGCTCCAAGAGACCCAGTACTTC	CASRTAGGLQETQYF	.	TRBV7-9	TRBJ2-5	.
TGTGCCAGCAAAATAGGCACTGAAGCTTTCTTT	CASKIGTEAFF	few	TRBV28	TRBJ1-1	.
TGCGCCAGCAGCCCGATGACCGGGAACACCGGGGAGCTGTTTTTT	CASSPMTGNTGELFF	.	TRBV5-1	TRBJ2-2	.